This T cell receptor beta chain was identified during a study of T cells in Graves' hyperthyroidism and ophthalmopathy. Whole-study context: Peripheral blood was taken when the disease was first diagnosed, before any treatment began.

What was amplified from RNA transcripts were TCR beta CDR3 regions. The HTBI set primed first-round TCR CDR3 RT-PCR. One entry per CDR3 protein results from TCRdb running MiXCR on the multiplex PCR reads. The sample contains approximately 400,000 distinct CDR3 sequences, about a sixth of which appear only once. As concerns this clonotype: Since a much larger clone is just one base distant, this may be a read error.

CDR3 length: 11 residues. The V and J ends lost 2 bases and 12 bases respectively, with 9 bases between them. CDR1 and CDR2 (germline): SGHRS, YFSETQ. This chain connects TRBV5-1 to TRBJ2-1, with D unresolved. Sequencing was done on a sample of blood. This clonotype was obtained from a woman aged 18-30 years with Graves' hyperthyroidism. CDR3 loop: CASSLTVGQFF. CDR3 sequence (DNA): TGCGCCAGCAGCTTAACAGTGGGGCAGTTCTTC.